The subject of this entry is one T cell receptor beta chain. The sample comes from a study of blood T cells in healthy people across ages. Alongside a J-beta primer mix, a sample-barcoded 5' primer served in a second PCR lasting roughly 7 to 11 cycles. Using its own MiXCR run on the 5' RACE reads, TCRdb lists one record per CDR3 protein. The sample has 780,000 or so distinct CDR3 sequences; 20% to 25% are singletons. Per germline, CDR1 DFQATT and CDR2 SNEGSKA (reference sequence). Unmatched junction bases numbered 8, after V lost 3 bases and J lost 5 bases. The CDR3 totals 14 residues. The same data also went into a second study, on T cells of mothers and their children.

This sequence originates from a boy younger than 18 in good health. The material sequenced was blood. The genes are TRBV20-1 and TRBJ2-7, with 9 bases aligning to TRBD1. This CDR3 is CSARQRQGGHEQYF. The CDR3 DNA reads TGCAGTGCTAGGCAGCGACAGGGGGGGCACGAGCAGTACTTC.